The clone carrying this TCR beta chain was recorded only once. Its antigen remains unknown. CDR1 KGHSH and CDR2 LQKENI come from the germline V gene. Between the trimmed V and J ends, which lost 4 bases and 0 bases, there was a span of 6 bases. The CDR3 is 14 residues long. These data come from a study of cytomegalovirus exposure and HLA in healthy donors. Regarding the study as a whole: CMV serostatus alone was available as immune exposure information. In vitro assays verified that three CMV-associated chains recognized CMV antigens specifically. For TCR beta chains, V- and J-gene trimming was later linked to a missense DCLRE1C variant.

Vbeta (60) and Jbeta (13) primers were used in the PCR. The data were produced by immunoSEQ multiplex PCR, yet TCRdb's version contains in-frame clones alone and is incomplete. The sample holds over 80,000 clones; roughly two thirds are singletons and the top ten take under 4.5%. The source of this sequence is a man between 40 and 49 years old in good health and CMV-seronegative. V is TRBV18 and J is TRBJ1-4; D possibly corresponds to TRBD1 (5 bases). The sequenced sample consisted of PBMCs. The CDR3 region is CASSRGATNEKLFF. CDR3 DNA sequence: TGTGCCAGCTCACGGGGGGCAACTAATGAAAAACTGTTTTTT.